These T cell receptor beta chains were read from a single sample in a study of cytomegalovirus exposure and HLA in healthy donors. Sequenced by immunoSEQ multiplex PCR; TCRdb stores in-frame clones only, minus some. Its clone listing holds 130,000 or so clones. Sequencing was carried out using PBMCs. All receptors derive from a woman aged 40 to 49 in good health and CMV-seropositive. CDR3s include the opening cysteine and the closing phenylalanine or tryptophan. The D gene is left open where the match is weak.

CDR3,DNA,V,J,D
CSVMLKGAYNEQFF,TGCAGCGTTATGTTAAAGGGGGCTTACAATGAGCAGTTCTTC,TRBV29-1,TRBJ2-1,TRBD1
CASSLRTSGTQETQYF,TGTGCCAGCAGCCTTCGGACTAGCGGGACTCAAGAGACCCAGTACTTC,TRBV13,TRBJ2-5,TRBD2
CAISESVRGYEQYF,TGTGCCATCAGTGAGTCGGTTCGAGGGTACGAGCAGTACTTC,TRBV10-3,TRBJ2-7,NA
CASSRGSDTQYF,TGTGCCAGCTCCCGGGGATCGGATACGCAGTATTTT,TRBV11-3,TRBJ2-3,NA
CASGTSGLGGELFF,TGTGCCAGCGGGACTAGCGGGTTGGGCGGGGAGCTGTTTTTT,TRBV5-4,TRBJ2-2,TRBD2
CASSSQQGAGNTGELFF,TGCGCCAGCAGCTCCCAGCAGGGGGCTGGGAACACCGGGGAGCTGTTTTTT,TRBV5-1,TRBJ2-2,TRBD1
CASSPPLRREGTDTQYF,TGTGCCAGCAGCCCCCCCTTGAGGCGGGAGGGCACAGATACGCAGTATTTT,TRBV7-9,TRBJ2-3,TRBD2
CASSLAFGTENGYTF,TGTGCCAGCAGCTTAGCATTCGGGACAGAAAATGGCTACACCTTC,TRBV7-2,TRBJ1-2,TRBD1
CASSSPLAGAAWFF,TGTGCCAGCAGCTCACCACTAGCGGGAGCCGCATGGTTCTTC,TRBV7-3,TRBJ2-1,TRBD2
CASSIIDRGSETQYF,TGTGCCAGTAGTATAATAGACAGGGGCTCGGAGACCCAGTACTTC,TRBV19,TRBJ2-5,TRBD1
CASSWTLYNEQFF,TGTGCCAGCAGCTGGACTCTCTACAATGAGCAGTTCTTC,TRBV28,TRBJ2-1,NA
CSVIPGGYF,TGCAGCGTTATTCCAGGGGGGTACTTC,TRBV29-1,TRBJ2-5,TRBD1
CASRWPQGDTQYF,TGTGCCAGCAGGTGGCCCCAGGGAGATACGCAGTATTTT,TRBV28,TRBJ2-3,NA
CASSYQRGRVYGYTF,TGTGCCAGCAGTTACCAAAGGGGGAGGGTCTATGGCTACACCTTC,TRBV6-5,TRBJ1-2,NA
CASSSSGGQPQHF,TGTGCCAGCAGTTCCTCGGGGGGTCAGCCCCAGCATTTT,TRBV6-1,TRBJ1-5,NA
CASSLERSTEAFF,TGTGCCAGCAGCTTAGAGAGATCCACTGAAGCTTTCTTT,TRBV7-6,TRBJ1-1,NA
CASSSQTAYSLGAYNEQFF,TGTGCCAGCAGCTCCCAAACCGCCTACAGTCTAGGGGCCTACAATGAGCAGTTCTTC,TRBV11-3,TRBJ2-1,NA
CASSQGGGRLHNEQFF,TGTGCCAGCAGCCAAGGAGGCGGGAGATTGCACAATGAGCAGTTCTTC,TRBV14,TRBJ2-1,TRBD2
CASSLQGVVSGNTIYF,TGTGCCAGCAGTTTACAAGGGGTAGTATCTGGAAACACCATATATTTT,TRBV28,TRBJ1-3,NA
CASSLSRVNEQFF,TGTGCCAGCAGTTTGAGCAGGGTCAATGAGCAGTTCTTC,TRBV27,TRBJ2-1,NA
CASSPLAGGSGEQYF,TGCGCCAGCAGTCCACTAGCGGGAGGTTCCGGCGAGCAGTACTTC,TRBV4-1,TRBJ2-7,TRBD2
CATQLRRGTDTQYF,TGTGCCACCCAGTTAAGGAGGGGCACAGATACGCAGTATTTT,TRBV6-5,TRBJ2-3,NA
CASSLNAGLNTEAFF,TGCGCCAGCAGCTTGAACGCAGGACTCAACACTGAAGCTTTCTTT,TRBV5-1,TRBJ1-1,NA
CASSIASGGFRYEQYF,TGTGCCAGTAGTATAGCCAGTGGAGGATTCCGCTACGAGCAGTACTTC,TRBV19,TRBJ2-7,NA
CASSFAVGTGTYEQYF,TGCGCCAGCAGCTTCGCCGTAGGGACAGGGACCTACGAGCAGTACTTC,TRBV5-1,TRBJ2-7,TRBD1
CASSLRGTNLIINEQFF,TGTGCCAGCAGCTTGAGGGGGACCAACCTCATAATCAATGAGCAGTTCTTC,TRBV5-6,TRBJ2-1,NA
CASSFQERGTWIAKNIQYF,TGTGCCAGCAGTTTCCAGGAGCGGGGAACTTGGATAGCCAAAAACATTCAGTACTTC,TRBV28,TRBJ2-4,TRBD2
CASSGRAGKETQYF,TGTGCCAGCAGCGGTCGAGCGGGGAAAGAGACCCAGTACTTC,TRBV7-9,TRBJ2-5,TRBD2
CASSLDDRVWNEKLFF,TGTGCCAGCAGCTTAGACGACAGGGTGTGGAATGAAAAACTGTTTTTT,TRBV11-2,TRBJ1-4,TRBD1
CASSFRGRDSNQPQHF,TGTGCCAGCAGCTTCCGTGGTCGAGATAGCAATCAGCCCCAGCATTTT,TRBV7-2,TRBJ1-5,NA
CASSLGSRGNQPQHF,TGTGCCAGCAGTCTGGGTAGTAGGGGGAATCAGCCCCAGCATTTT,TRBV27,TRBJ1-5,NA